Below are 12 T cell receptor beta chains sequenced from a single sample in a study of OX40 agonist ivuxolimab in advanced cancers. Only in-frame clones appear in the TCRdb table, and some are missing; sequencing was by immunoSEQ multiplex PCR. The repertoire holds approximately 46,000 clones, with around 90% as singletons. The sample in question was CD4+ or CD8+ T cells sorted from blood, obtained in a trial of the OX40 agonist ivuxolimab. The receptors come from an adult with an advanced solid tumor such as melanoma, head and neck, liver or kidney cancer.

This clone was detected only once. V is TRBV6-5 and J is TRBJ2-7; TRBD2 agrees at 9 bases. CDR1 and CDR2 from the germline V gene are MNHEY and SVGAGI. The J segment lost 7 bases and the V segment lost 2 bases, leaving 9 bases of the junction unmatched. CDR3 length equals 15 residues. The DNA for the CDR3 is TGTGCCAGCAGTTACCAATTTGGCGGGAGGGATGAGCAGTACTTC. Amino acids: CASSYQFGGRDEQYF.

The V call is TRBV6-5, the J call TRBJ2-4, with a weak D call TRBD1 (8 bases). The CDR3 covers 15 residues. Germline CDR1 MNHEY, CDR2 SVGAGI. V lost 6 bases and J lost 2, with 14 bases in between. The CDR3 sequence: CASRTGGGTKNIQYF. For the CDR3, the DNA is TGTGCCAGCAGAACAGGGGGGGGGACCAAAAACATTCAGTACTTC.

This clone turned up a few times. This rearrangement joins TRBV5-8 to TRBJ2-3; 11 bases are shared with TRBD2. The CDR3 is 16 amino acids. Germline assignment: CDR1 SGHTS and CDR2 YDEGEE. V shed 4 bases and J 2 bases; nucleotides not matched to a gene: 6. CDR3 loop: CASSPTLAGATDTQYF. CDR3 DNA: TGTGCCAGCAGCCCAACACTAGCGGGGGCCACAGATACGCAGTATTTT.

This sequence joins TRBV5-1 and TRBJ1-4; 8 nucleotides agree with TRBD1. This CDR3 spans 16 amino acids. In germline, CDR1 is SGHRS, CDR2 YFSETQ. With 4 bases clipped from V and 5 bases from J, the junction kept 10 bases outside the gene matches. The CDR3 DNA follows: TGCGCCAGCAGCCACTTTCCGGGACAGGCAAATGAAAAACTGTTTTTT. Protein product: CASSHFPGQANEKLFF.

The V gene is TRBV9, the J gene TRBJ1-2; unclear D gene. The germline gives CDR1 SGDLS, CDR2 YYNGEE. This CDR3 comprises 14 residues. V was trimmed by 0 bases and J by 5 bases, leaving 11 bases between them. CDR3 loop: CASSVDATVYGYTF. CDR3 nucleotide sequence: TGTGCCAGCAGCGTAGACGCTACAGTATATGGCTACACCTTC.

This clone was found a few times. The chain combines TRBV27 with TRBJ1-2; no clear D gene. CDR1 is MNHEY and CDR2 is SMNVEV in the germline V gene (reference sequence). The V end lost 0 bases, the J end lost 7 bases, and 12 bases lay between the germline ends. The CDR3 is 14 amino acids. The CDR3 DNA follows: TGTGCCAGCAGTTTATCTTCCGTTATGGGTGGCTACACCTTC. Translation gives CASSLSSVMGGYTF.

This clone turned up a few times. The V call is TRBV9, the J call TRBJ1-2, with no clear D. Looked up from germline, CDR1 is SGDLS and CDR2 is YYNGEE. Trimming took 1 base from V and 6 from J, leaving 7 bases between them. CDR3 size: 12 residues. The CDR3 here is CASSVSRNGYTF. CDR3 nucleotides: TGTGCCAGCAGCGTAAGCCGGAATGGCTACACCTTC. Filled out from reference TRBV9 and TRBJ1-2, the complete variable domain reads DSGVTQTPKHLITATGQRVTLRCSPRSGDLSVYWYQQSLDQGLQFLIQYYNGEERAKGNILERFSAQQFPDLHSELNLSSLELGDSALYFCASSVSRNGYTFGSGTRLTVV.

V and J are TRBV7-8 and TRBJ2-1, with 11 bases that match TRBD2. V was pared by 3 bases and J by 12 bases, with 4 bases of the junction left unmatched. Germline V lookup: CDR1 SGHVS, CDR2 FQNEAQ. The CDR3 covers 13 residues. The CDR3 sequence: CASSFTSGRTQFF. The CDR3 nucleotides read TGTGCCAGCAGCTTTACTAGCGGGAGAACGCAGTTCTTC. The variable domain in full, with the rest retrieved from reference TRBV7-8 and TRBJ2-1, is GAGVSQSPRYKVAKRGQDVALRCDPISGHVSLFWYQQALGQGPEFLTYFQNEAQLDKSGLPSDRFFAERPEGSVSTLKIQRTQQEDSAVYLCASSFTSGRTQFFGPGTRLTVL.

The chain couples TRBV19 to TRBJ2-1; D is possibly TRBD1 or TRBD2 (5 bases each). The V gene lost 3 bases and the J gene lost 4 bases, with 13 bases spanning the gap. Germline V gene lookup returns CDR1 LNHDA and CDR2 SQIVND (reference sequence). CDR3 length equals 15 residues. The CDR3 protein is CASSISGTVYNEQFF. The CDR3 region has the DNA TGTGCCAGTAGTATCTCCGGGACCGTTTACAATGAGCAGTTCTTC. Using reference TRBV19 and TRBJ2-1 for the parts outside the CDR3, the full variable domain is DGGITQSPKYLFRKEGQNVTLSCEQNLNHDAMYWYRQDPGQGLRLIYYSQIVNDFQKGDIAEGYSVSREKKESFPLTVTSAQKNPTAFYLCASSISGTVYNEQFFGPGTRLTVL.

The chain uses TRBV27 and TRBJ1-2, with TRBD1 matching 9 bases. Germline CDR1 MNHEY, CDR2 SMNVEV (reference sequence). CDR3 size: 14 residues. With 5 bases clipped from V and 7 bases from J, the junction kept 8 bases outside the gene matches. The CDR3 region has the DNA TGTGCCAGCAGTCCTGGGACAGGGTGGGGTGGCTACACCTTC. It is translated as CASSPGTGWGGYTF.

This chain links TRBV7-6 with TRBJ2-3, with TRBD2 matching over 8 bases. Germline CDR1 and CDR2: SGHVS and FNYEAQ. With 5 bases clipped from V and 2 bases from J, the junction kept 12 bases outside the gene matches. The CDR3 is 17 amino acids. The CDR3 nucleotides read TGTGCCAGCAGCCCCTACCCCGGCGGGAGGCCCACAGATACGCAGTATTTT. As protein: CASSPYPGGRPTDTQYF.

This clone occurred a few times. The rearrangement links TRBV25-1 to TRBJ1-5; D is unclear. The CDR3 spans 13 residues. The germline gives CDR1 MGHDK, CDR2 SYGVNS. Trimming cost V 5 bases and J 4 bases, with 9 bases left between them. CDR3 nucleotides: TGTGCCAGCAGTTTGGCCTCGAATCAGCCCCAGCATTTT. This encodes CASSLASNQPQHF. The full variable domain, in which reference TRBV25-1 and TRBJ1-5 provide the parts outside the CDR3, is EADIYQTPRYLVIGTGKKITLECSQTMGHDKMYWYQQDPGMELHLIHYSYGVNSTEKGDLSSESTVSRIRTEHFPLTLESARPSHTSQYLCASSLASNQPQHFGDGTRLSIL.